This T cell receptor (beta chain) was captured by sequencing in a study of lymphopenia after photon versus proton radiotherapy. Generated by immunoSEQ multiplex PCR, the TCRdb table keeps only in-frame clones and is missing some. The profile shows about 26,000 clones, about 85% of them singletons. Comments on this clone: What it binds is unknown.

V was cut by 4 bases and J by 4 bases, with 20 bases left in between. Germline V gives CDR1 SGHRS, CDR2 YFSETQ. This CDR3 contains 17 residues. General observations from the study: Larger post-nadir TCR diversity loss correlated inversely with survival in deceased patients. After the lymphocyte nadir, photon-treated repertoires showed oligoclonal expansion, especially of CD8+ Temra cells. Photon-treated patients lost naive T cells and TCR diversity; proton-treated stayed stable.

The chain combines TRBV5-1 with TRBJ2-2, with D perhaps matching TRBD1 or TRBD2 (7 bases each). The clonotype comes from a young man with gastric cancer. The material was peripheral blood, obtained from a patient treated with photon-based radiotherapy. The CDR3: CASSPPRGGGITGELFF. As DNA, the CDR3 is TGCGCCAGCAGCCCACCCAGGGGAGGGGGCATCACCGGGGAGCTGTTTTTT.